This T cell receptor beta chain was obtained from a study of monozygotic twins with inflammatory bowel disease. For each CDR3 protein, TCRdb gives one entry from its re-call of the 5' RACE reads, without DNA. In total, the table holds a few hundred thousand distinct CDR3 sequences. Looked up from germline, CDR1 is SGHTA and CDR2 is FQGNSA. CDR3 size: 15 residues. The material sequenced was blood. The sequence derives from a human donor with ulcerative colitis or Crohn's disease, or a healthy co-twin of an affected twin (not recorded which). V and J are TRBV7-2 and TRBJ2-7; the TRBD1 assignment by TCRdb is unverifiable without DNA. This chain's CDR3 is CASSLGAAGIYEQYF.